This T cell receptor (beta chain) derives from a study of a mutant IDH1 vaccine in newly diagnosed glioma. V dropped 0 bases and J dropped 4 bases, with 13 bases sitting between them. The CDR3 has 15 residues. Germline lookup yields CDR1 SGDLS and CDR2 YYNGEE. Details on this clone: Its antigen remains unknown.

Time point defined: week 35, safety follow-up. Every vaccine dose comprised 300 ug of mutant IDH1 20-mer peptide plus topical imiquimod. TCRdb keeps only in-frame clones here, not all; method: immunoSEQ multiplex PCR. The table includes roughly 60,000 clones, roughly 71% detected once. Study findings and constraints: Pseudoprogression seemed unlinked to shifts in top peripheral T cell clonotypes.

The sequenced sample was PBMCs, obtained from a glioma patient whose treatment included an IDH1 peptide vaccine. The chain couples TRBV9 to TRBJ2-5; TRBD2 is a possible D gene (6 bases). The clonotype originates from a man between 50 and 59 years old with glioma. CDR3 in amino acids: CASSVEPGVGETQYF. CDR3 sequence (DNA): TGTGCCAGCAGCGTAGAACCGGGGGTGGGAGAGACCCAGTACTTC.